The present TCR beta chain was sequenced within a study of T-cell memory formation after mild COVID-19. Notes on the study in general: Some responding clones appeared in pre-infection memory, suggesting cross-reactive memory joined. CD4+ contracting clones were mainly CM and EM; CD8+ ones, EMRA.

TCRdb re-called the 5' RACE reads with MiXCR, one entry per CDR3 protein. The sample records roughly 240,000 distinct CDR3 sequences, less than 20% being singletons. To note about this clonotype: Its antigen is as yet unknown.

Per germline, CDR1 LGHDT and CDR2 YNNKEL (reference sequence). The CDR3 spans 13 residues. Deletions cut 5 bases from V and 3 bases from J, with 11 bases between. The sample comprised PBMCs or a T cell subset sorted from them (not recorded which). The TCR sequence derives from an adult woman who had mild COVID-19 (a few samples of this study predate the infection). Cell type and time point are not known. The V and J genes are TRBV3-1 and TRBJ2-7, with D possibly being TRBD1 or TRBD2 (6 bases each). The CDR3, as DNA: TGTGCCAGCAGCAAGGGGGGAGGCTACGAGCAGTACTTC. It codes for CASSKGGGYEQYF.